Listed below are T cell receptor beta chains from one sample, sequenced in a study of blood T cell repertoires in COVID-19. Here immunoSEQ multiplex PCR was the method, and the copy in TCRdb shows in-frame clones only, minus some. The sample holds a few hundred thousand clones, 91% seen once. The sequenced sample was peripheral blood. These receptors were collected from a young adult with COVID-19, enrolled during active disease. CDR3s include the opening cysteine and the closing phenylalanine or tryptophan. The D gene is left open where the match is weak. Clone size appears in some rows only: once, few, many, or a class for an expanded clone.

-	TRBV27	TRBJ2-7	-	TGTGCCAGCAGTTACAGGGTCGGCTACGAGCAGTACTTC	CASSYRVGYEQYF
-	TRBV10-3	TRBJ1-3	-	TGTGCCACCTTTACTTTCCGGAGCTCTGGAAACACCATATATTTT	CATFTFRSSGNTIYF
-	TRBV5-1	TRBJ1-1	-	TGCGCCAGCAGATATACAGCGAACACTGAAGCTTTCTTT	CASRYTANTEAFF
-	TRBV19	TRBJ2-1	TRBD1	TGTGCCAGTAACCGGGACAGGGGAAGGGAGCAGTTCTTC	CASNRDRGREQFF
once	TRBV6-6	TRBJ2-7	-	TGTGCCAGCATCCAGGGGTCCCAGCAGTACTTC	CASIQGSQQYF
-	TRBV3-1/TRBV3-2	TRBJ2-1	-	TGTGCCAGCAGCCAAGATACTGGCAATGAGCAGTTCTTC	CASSQDTGNEQFF
-	TRBV30	TRBJ2-3	TRBD2	TGTGCCTGCAATTCTGGCGGGGGAGATACGCAGTATTTT	CACNSGGGDTQYF
-	TRBV5-1	TRBJ1-4	-	TGCGCCAGCAGCTTGGGGAGTGGTGAAAAACTGTTTTTT	CASSLGSGEKLFF
-	TRBV29-1	TRBJ2-5	TRBD1	TGCAGCGTTGATGGGACAGGGGTAGAGACCCAGTACTTC	CSVDGTGVETQYF
-	TRBV19	TRBJ2-5	TRBD2	TGTGCCAGTAGTCAGCGGGAGGGAGAGACCCAGTACTTC	CASSQREGETQYF
-	TRBV7-6	TRBJ2-3	TRBD2	TGTGCCAGCAGACGCGCTAGCGGGAGGGCCGGGACAGATACGCAGTATTTT	CASRRASGRAGTDTQYF